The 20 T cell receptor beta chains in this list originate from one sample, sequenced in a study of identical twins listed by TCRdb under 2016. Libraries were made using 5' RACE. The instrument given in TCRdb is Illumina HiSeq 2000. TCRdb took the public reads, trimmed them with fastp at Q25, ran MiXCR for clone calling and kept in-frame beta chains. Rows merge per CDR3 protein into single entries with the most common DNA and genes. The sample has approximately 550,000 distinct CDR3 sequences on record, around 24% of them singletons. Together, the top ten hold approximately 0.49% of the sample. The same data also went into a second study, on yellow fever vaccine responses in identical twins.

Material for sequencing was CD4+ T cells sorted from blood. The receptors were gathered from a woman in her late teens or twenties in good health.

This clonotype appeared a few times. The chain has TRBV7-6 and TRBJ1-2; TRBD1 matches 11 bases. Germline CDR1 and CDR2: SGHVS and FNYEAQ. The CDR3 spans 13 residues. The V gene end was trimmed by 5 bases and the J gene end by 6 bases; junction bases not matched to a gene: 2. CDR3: CASSADRGHGYTF. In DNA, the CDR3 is TGTGCCAGCAGCGCGGACAGGGGGCATGGCTACACCTTC.

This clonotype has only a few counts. For the CDR3, the DNA is TGTGCCAGCAGTTTAAGGGCCGGGACTACTAACTACGAGCAGTACTTC. Amino acid sequence: CASSLRAGTTNYEQYF. This chain connects TRBV12-3 or TRBV12-4 to TRBJ2-7, with 7 bases lining up with TRBD2. The CDR3 covers 16 residues. The V segment lost 2 bases and the J segment 3 bases; nucleotides outside the gene matches: 10.

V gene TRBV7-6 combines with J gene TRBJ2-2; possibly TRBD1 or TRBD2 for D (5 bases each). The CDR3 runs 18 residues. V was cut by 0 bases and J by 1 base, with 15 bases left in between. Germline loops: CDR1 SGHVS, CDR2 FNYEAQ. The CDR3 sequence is CASSLAVGTALNTGELFF. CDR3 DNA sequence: TGTGCCAGCAGCTTAGCTGTTGGGACGGCCCTGAACACCGGGGAGCTGTTTTTT.

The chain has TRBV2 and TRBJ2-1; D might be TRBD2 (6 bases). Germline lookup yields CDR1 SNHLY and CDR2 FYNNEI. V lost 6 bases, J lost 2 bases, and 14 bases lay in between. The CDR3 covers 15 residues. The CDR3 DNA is TGTGCCAGCAGATCCATGGGGGAGGCCTACAATGAGCAGTTCTTC. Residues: CASRSMGEAYNEQFF. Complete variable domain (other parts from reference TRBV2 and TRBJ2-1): EPEVTQTPSHQVTQMGQEVILRCVPISNHLYFYWYRQILGQKVEFLVSFYNNEISEKSEIFDDQFSVERPDGSNFTLKIRSTKLEDSAMYFCASRSMGEAYNEQFFGPGTRLTVL.

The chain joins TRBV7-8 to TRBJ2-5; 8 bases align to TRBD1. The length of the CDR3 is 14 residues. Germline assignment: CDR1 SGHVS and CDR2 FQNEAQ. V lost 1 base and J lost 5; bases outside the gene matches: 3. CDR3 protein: CASSLGDRKETQYF. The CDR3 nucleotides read TGTGCCAGCAGCTTAGGGGACAGGAAGGAGACCCAGTACTTC.

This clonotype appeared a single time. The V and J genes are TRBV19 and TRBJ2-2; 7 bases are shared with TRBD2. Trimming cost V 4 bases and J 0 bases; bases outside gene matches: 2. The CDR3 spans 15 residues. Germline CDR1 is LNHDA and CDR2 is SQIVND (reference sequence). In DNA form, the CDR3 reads TGTGCCAGTAGTAATAGCGGGCCGAACACCGGGGAGCTGTTTTTT. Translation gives CASSNSGPNTGELFF.

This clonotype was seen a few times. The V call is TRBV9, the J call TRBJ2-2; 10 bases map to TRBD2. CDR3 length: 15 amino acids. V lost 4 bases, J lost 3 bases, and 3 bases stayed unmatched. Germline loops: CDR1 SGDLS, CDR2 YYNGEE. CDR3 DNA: TGTGCCAGCAGCCGGACTAGCGGACACACCGGGGAGCTGTTTTTT. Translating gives CASSRTSGHTGELFF. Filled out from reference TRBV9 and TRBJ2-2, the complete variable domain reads DSGVTQTPKHLITATGQRVTLRCSPRSGDLSVYWYQQSLDQGLQFLIQYYNGEERAKGNILERFSAQQFPDLHSELNLSSLELGDSALYFCASSRTSGHTGELFFGEGSRLTVL.

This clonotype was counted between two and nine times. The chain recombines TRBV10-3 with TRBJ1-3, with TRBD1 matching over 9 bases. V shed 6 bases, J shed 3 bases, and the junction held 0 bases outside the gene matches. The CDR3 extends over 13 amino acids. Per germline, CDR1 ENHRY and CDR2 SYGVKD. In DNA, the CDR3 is TGTGCCATCAGGACAGGGGGTGGAAACACCATATATTTT. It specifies CAIRTGGGNTIYF.

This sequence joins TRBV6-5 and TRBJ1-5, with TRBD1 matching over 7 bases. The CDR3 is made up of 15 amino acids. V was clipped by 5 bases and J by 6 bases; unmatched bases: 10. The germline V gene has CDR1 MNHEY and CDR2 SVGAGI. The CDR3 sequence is CASSALDRASQPQHF. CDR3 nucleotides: TGTGCCAGCAGTGCACTCGACAGGGCTAGTCAGCCCCAGCATTTT.

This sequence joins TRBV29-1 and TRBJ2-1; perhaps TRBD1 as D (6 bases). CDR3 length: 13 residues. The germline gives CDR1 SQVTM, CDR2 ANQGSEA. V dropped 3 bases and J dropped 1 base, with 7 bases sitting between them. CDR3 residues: CSVDQGSYNEQFF. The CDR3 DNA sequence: TGCAGCGTTGATCAGGGGTCCTACAATGAGCAGTTCTTC.

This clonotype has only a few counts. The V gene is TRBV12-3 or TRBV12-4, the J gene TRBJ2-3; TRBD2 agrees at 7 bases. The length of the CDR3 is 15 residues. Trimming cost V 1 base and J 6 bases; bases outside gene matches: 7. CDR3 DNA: TGTGCCAGCAGTTTAGACGGGACTATCAGGGATACGCAGTATTTT. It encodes CASSLDGTIRDTQYF.

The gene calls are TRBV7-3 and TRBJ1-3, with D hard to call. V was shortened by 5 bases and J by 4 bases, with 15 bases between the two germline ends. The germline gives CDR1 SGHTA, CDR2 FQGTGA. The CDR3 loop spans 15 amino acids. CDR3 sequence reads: CASSPQSGYGNTIYF. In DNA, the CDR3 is TGTGCCAGCAGCCCTCAGTCCGGGTACGGAAACACCATATATTTT.

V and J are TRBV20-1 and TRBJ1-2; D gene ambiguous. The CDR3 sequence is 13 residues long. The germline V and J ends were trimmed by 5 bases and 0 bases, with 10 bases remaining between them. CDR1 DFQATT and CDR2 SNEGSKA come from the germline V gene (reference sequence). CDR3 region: CSASLLPNYGYTF. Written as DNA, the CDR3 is TGCAGTGCTTCCCTCCTCCCTAACTATGGCTACACCTTC.

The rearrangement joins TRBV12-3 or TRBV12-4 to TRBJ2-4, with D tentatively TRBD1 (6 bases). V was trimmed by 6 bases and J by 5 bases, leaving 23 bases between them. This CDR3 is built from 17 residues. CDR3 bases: TGTGCCAGCAGCCCAACAGGGCCCGAGACGAGGGAAAACATTCAGTACTTC. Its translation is CASSPTGPETRENIQYF.

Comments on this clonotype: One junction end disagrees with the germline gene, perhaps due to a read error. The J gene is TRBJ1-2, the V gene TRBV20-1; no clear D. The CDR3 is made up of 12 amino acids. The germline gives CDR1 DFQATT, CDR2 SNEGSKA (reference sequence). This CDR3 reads CSASDWAVPDNF. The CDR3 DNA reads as TGCAGTGCTAGTGATTGGGCGGTGCCGGATAACTTC.

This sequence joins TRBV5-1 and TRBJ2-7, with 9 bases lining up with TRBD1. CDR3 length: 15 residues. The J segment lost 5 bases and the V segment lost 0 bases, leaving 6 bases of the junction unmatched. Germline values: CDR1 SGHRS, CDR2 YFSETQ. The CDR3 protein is CASSLGGQGIHEQYV. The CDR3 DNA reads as TGCGCCAGCAGCTTGGGGGGACAGGGTATCCACGAGCAGTACGTC.

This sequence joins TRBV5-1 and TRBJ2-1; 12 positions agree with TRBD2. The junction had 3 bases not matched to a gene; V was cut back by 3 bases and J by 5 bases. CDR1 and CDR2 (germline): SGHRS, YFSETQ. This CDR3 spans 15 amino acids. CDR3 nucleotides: TGCGCCAGCAGCTCAAGACTAGCGGGAGACAATGAGCAGTTCTTC. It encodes CASSSRLAGDNEQFF.

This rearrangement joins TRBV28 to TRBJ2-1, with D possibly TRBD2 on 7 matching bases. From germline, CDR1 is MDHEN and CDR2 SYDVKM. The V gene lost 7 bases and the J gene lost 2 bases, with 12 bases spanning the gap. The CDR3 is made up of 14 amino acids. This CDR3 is CASKGGGTYNEQFF. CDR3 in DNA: TGTGCCAGCAAAGGGGGGGGGACCTACAATGAGCAGTTCTTC.

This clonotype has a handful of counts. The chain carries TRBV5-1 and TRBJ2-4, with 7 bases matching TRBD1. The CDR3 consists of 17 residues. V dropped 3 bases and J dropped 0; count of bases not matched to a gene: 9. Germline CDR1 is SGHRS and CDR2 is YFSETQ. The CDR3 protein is CASSSGTVNLAKNIQYF. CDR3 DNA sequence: TGCGCCAGCAGCTCGGGGACAGTTAATCTAGCCAAAAACATTCAGTACTTC.

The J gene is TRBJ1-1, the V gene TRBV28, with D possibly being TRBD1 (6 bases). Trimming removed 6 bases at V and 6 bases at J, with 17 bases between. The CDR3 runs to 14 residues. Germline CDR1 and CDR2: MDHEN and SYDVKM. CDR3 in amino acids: CASSSYREMAEAFF. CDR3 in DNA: TGTGCCAGCAGCTCATACAGGGAGATGGCTGAAGCTTTCTTT.